One sample yielded the 10 T cell receptor beta chains listed below, sequenced in a study of blood T cell repertoires in COVID-19. Clones were sequenced by immunoSEQ multiplex PCR, and TCRdb holds only the in-frame ones, with some missing. The sample lists hundreds of thousands of clones, around 87% occurring once. The sample comprised PBMCs or T cells enriched from blood (not recorded which). These receptors came from a young man who had recovered from COVID-19.

The chain links TRBV12-3 or TRBV12-4 to TRBJ1-1, with 7 bases aligning to TRBD1. CDR3 length: 13 amino acids. With 5 bases clipped from V and 5 bases from J, the junction kept 5 bases outside the gene matches. DNA of the CDR3: TGTGCCAGCAGTGTCCGACAGGGTACTGAAGCTTTCTTT. The encoded protein is CASSVRQGTEAFF.

The V call is TRBV2, the J call TRBJ1-2, with D perhaps matching TRBD1 (6 bases). Trimming removed 2 bases from V and 2 bases from J, with 9 bases in between. Germline assignment: CDR1 SNHLY and CDR2 FYNNEI. This CDR3 is 14 amino acids long. This CDR3 is CASSETGRNYGYTF. CDR3 DNA sequence: TGTGCCAGCAGTGAAACAGGGAGAAACTATGGCTACACCTTC.

The chain recombines TRBV19 with TRBJ1-5; D uncertain. The CDR3 spans 13 residues. Germline V lookup: CDR1 LNHDA, CDR2 SQIVND (reference sequence). V was trimmed by 8 bases and J by 3 bases, leaving 11 bases between them. CDR3 DNA: TGTGCCAGTCGGACTGGGTTCAATCAGCCCCAGCATTTT. Protein: CASRTGFNQPQHF.

V usage is TRBV7-2 and J usage is TRBJ1-5, with 7 bases aligning to TRBD1. V was pared by 0 bases and J by 8 bases, with 4 bases of the junction left unmatched. In germline, CDR1 is SGHTA, CDR2 FQGNSA. The CDR3 covers 14 residues. This chain's CDR3 is CASSLAPTGEPQHF. The CDR3 nucleotides are TGTGCCAGCAGCTTAGCGCCCACAGGGGAGCCCCAGCATTTT.

J is TRBJ2-7 and V is TRBV11-2, with TRBD2 identical over 10 bases. After removal of 5 bases from V and 2 bases from J, the junction contained 9 bases not matched to a gene. CDR1 and CDR2 from the germline V gene are SGHAT and FQNNGV. CDR3 length: 16 amino acids. Here the CDR3 DNA reads TGTGCCAGCAGCCCCCGGACTAGCGGTCCTCCCTACGAGCAGTACTTC. It is translated as CASSPRTSGPPYEQYF.

This sequence joins TRBV28 and TRBJ1-2; no clear D. Trimming pared 6 bases from V and 3 bases from J, leaving 5 bases between. Germline CDR1 MDHEN, CDR2 SYDVKM. The CDR3 has 11 residues. This CDR3 reads CASSEDYGYTF. CDR3 nucleotides: TGTGCCAGCAGCGAGGACTATGGCTACACCTTC.

This chain joins TRBV19 and TRBJ1-4; D unresolved. The CDR3 covers 18 residues. CDR1 is LNHDA and CDR2 is SQIVND in the germline V gene (reference sequence). Trimming shortened V by 5 bases and J by 0 bases, and 19 bases separated the two germline ends. This chain's CDR3 is CASSPHHTDYATNEKLFF. The CDR3, as DNA: TGTGCCAGTAGTCCCCATCATACGGACTATGCAACTAATGAAAAACTGTTTTTT.

V and J are TRBV29-1 and TRBJ2-7, with D possibly matching TRBD2 (5 bases). CDR3 length: 12 residues. Germline CDR1 SQVTM, CDR2 ANQGSEA. V was pared by 6 bases and J by 6 bases, with 15 bases between. CDR3 in amino acids: CSVTPLRGEQYF. CDR3 nucleotides: TGCAGCGTGACACCTCTTCGGGGCGAGCAGTACTTC.

The chain joins TRBV10-3 to TRBJ2-3, with TRBD1 matching over 8 bases. This CDR3 comprises 13 residues. Germline CDR1 reads ENHRY; CDR2 reads SYGVKD. J gave up 4 bases and V 6 bases, and 3 bases lay outside the gene matches. This CDR3 is CAIRLTGADTQYF. CDR3 bases: TGTGCCATCAGACTGACAGGGGCAGATACGCAGTATTTT.

Only one count was recorded for this clone. The gene calls are TRBV5-5 and TRBJ2-1; maybe TRBD1 (5 bases). The V end was cut by 7 bases, the J end by 0 bases, with 11 bases between. The CDR3 runs 14 residues. Germline-derived CDR1 and CDR2 are SGHKS and YYEKEE (reference sequence). CDR3 nucleotide sequence: TGTGCCAGCGCAGGGATAAGCTCCTACAATGAGCAGTTCTTC. It specifies CASAGISSYNEQFF.